This T cell receptor (beta chain) appears in the sequencing data of a study of OX40 agonist ivuxolimab in advanced cancers. Whole-study context: Participants could have had prior anti-PD-1, anti-PD-L1 or anti-CTLA-4 therapy, and approximately 40% had some. Study-level points and caveats: Patients who responded partially at 0.1-3.0 mg/kg showed clonal expansion ranking among the lowest. In a subset of nonresponders, normalized T-cell clonal expansion was also low.

V lost 4 bases to trimming and J lost 7 bases; unmatched junction nucleotides: 14. The CDR3 is 15 residues long. Germline V CDR1 and CDR2: SGHNT, YYREEE (reference sequence). Of note for this clone: Its antigen is unidentified.

Assay used: immunoSEQ multiplex PCR; TCRdb lists only in-frame clones, some missing. The repertoire has about 93,000 clones, 89% of them found once; the top ten carry approximately 0.3%. Sequenced material: CD4+ or CD8+ T cells sorted from blood, taken in a trial of the OX40 agonist ivuxolimab. The receptor's source is an adult with an advanced solid tumor such as melanoma, head and neck, liver or kidney cancer. The chain couples TRBV5-4 to TRBJ2-7, with 7 bases matching TRBD1. The CDR3 loop reads CASSLPGTVVVEQYF. For the CDR3, the DNA is TGTGCCAGCAGCCTCCCCGGGACAGTCGTTGTAGAGCAGTACTTC.